Sequencing of this TCR beta chain was carried out in a study of blood T cell repertoires in COVID-19. Turning to the study itself: Sites across the United States, Italy and Spain contributed samples from acute and convalescent COVID-19. PBMCs, B-cell-depleted T cells, or T cells provided the cDNA or gDNA that made up the material.

This clone was observed a single time. V was clipped by 6 bases and J by 4 bases; unmatched bases: 7. The CDR3 is made up of 14 amino acids. The germline gives CDR1 SGDLS, CDR2 YYNGEE. How the authors handled the data: Estimated nucleated cell counts came from reference gene primer amplification. Using immunoSEQ multiplex PCR, the repertoire was profiled, and TCRdb retains in-frame clones only, with some absent. V and J calls and clone size are given by that table; D and trimming were obtained from the DNA. Of 350,000 to 450,000 clones listed, approximately 81% are singletons. J is TRBJ2-7 and V is TRBV9; 10 positions match TRBD2. The clonotype comes from a woman aged 18-30 years with acute or convalescent COVID-19. The material sequenced was peripheral blood. The CDR3 bases are TGTGCCAGCAACGCACTAGCGGGAACGTACGAGCAGTACTTC. Its protein product is CASNALAGTYEQYF.